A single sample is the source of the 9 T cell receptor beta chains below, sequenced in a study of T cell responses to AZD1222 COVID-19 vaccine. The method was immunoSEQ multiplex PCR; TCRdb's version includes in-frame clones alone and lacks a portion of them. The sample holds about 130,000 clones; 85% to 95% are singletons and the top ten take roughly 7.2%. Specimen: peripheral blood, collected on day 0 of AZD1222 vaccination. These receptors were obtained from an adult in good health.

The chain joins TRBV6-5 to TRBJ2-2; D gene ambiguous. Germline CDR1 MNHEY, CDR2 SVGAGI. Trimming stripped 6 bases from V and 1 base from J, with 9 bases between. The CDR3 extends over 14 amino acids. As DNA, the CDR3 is TGTGCCAGCAGCAACGACTTGAACACCGGGGAGCTGTTTTTT. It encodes CASSNDLNTGELFF.

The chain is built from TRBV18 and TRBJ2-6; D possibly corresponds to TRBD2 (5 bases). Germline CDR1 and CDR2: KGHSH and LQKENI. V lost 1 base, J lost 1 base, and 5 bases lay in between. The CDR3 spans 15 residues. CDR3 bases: TGTGCCAGCTCACCACGGGAGTCTGGGGCCAACGTCCTGACTTTC. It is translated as CASSPRESGANVLTF. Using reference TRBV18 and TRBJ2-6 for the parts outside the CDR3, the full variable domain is NAGVMQNPRHLVRRRGQEARLRCSPMKGHSHVYWYRQLPEEGLKFMVYLQKENIIDESGMPKERFSAEFPKEGPSILRIQQVVRGDSAAYFCASSPRESGANVLTFGAGSRLTVL.

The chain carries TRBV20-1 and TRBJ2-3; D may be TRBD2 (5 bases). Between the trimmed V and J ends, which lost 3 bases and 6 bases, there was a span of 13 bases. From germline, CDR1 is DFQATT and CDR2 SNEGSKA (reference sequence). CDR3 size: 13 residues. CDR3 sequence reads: CSASIPSSDTQYF. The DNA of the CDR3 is TGCAGTGCTAGTATCCCTAGCTCGGATACGCAGTATTTT.

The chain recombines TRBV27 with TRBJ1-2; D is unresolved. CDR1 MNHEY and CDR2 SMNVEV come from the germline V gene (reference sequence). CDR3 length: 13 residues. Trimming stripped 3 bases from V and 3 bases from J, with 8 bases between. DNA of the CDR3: TGTGCCAGCAGTTTGCGGGGAGACTATGGCTACACCTTC. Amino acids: CASSLRGDYGYTF.

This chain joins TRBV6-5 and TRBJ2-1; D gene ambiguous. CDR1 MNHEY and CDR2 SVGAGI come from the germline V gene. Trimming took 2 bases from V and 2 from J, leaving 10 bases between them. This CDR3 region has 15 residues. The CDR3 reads CASSYESVTYNEQFF. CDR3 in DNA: TGTGCCAGCAGTTACGAGAGTGTGACCTACAATGAGCAGTTCTTC.

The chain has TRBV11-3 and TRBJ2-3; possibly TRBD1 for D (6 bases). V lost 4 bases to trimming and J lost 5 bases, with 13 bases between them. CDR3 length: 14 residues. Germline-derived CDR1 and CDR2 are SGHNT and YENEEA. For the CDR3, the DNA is TGTGCCAGCAGCTCCACAGGGAATCGAGATACGCAGTATTTT. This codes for CASSSTGNRDTQYF.

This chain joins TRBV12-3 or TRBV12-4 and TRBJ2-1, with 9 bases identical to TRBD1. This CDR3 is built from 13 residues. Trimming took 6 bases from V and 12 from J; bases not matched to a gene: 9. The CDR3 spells CASRGGQGGRQFF. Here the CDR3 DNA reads TGTGCCAGCAGAGGGGGACAGGGAGGCCGGCAGTTCTTC.

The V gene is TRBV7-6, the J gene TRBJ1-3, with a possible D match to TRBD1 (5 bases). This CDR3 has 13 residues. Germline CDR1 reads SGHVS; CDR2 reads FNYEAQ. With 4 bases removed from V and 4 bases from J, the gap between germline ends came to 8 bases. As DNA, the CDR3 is TGTGCCAGCAGCTCGGGACCCGGAAACACCATATATTTT. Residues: CASSSGPGNTIYF. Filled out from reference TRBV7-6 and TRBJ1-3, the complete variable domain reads GAGVSQSPRYKVTKRGQDVALRCDPISGHVSLYWYRQALGQGPEFLTYFNYEAQQDKSGLPNDRFSAERPEGSISTLTIQRTEQRDSAMYRCASSSGPGNTIYFGEGSWLTVV.

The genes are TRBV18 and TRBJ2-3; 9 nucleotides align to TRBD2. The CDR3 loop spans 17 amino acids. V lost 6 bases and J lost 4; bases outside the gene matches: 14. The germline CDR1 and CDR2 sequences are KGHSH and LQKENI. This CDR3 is CASSASAAGGLADTQYF. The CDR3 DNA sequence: TGTGCCAGCTCCGCTTCAGCAGCGGGAGGTTTAGCAGATACGCAGTATTTT.